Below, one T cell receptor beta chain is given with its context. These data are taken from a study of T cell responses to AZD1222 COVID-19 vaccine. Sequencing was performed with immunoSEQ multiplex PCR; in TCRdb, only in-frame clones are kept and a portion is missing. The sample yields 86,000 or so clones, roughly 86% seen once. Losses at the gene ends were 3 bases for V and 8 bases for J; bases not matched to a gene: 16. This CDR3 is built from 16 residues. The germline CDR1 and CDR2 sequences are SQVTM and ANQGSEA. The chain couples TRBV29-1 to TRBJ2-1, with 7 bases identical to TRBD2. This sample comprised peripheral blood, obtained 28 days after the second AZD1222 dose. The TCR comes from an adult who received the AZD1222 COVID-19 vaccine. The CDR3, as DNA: TGCAGCGTTGAGGGGATCGCGGGAGCCGGTAGCTATGAGCAGTTCTTC. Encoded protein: CSVEGIAGAGSYEQFF.